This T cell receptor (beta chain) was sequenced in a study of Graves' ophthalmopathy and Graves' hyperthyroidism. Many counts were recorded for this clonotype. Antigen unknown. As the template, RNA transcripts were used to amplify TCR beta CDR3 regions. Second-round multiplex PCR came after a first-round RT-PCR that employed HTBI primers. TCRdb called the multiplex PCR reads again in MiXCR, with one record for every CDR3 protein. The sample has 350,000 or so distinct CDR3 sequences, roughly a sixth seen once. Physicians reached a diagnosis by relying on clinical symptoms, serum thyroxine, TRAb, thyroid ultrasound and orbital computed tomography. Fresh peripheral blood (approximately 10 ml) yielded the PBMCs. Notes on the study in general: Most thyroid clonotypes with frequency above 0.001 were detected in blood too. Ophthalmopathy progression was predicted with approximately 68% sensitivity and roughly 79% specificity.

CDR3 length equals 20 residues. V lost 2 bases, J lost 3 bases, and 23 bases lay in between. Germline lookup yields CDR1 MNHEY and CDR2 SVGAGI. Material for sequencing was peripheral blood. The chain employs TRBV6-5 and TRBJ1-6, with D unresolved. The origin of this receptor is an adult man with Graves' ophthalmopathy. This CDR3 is CASSYNSAVGDGHYNSPLHF. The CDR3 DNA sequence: TGTGCCAGCAGTTACAATTCGGCGGTCGGTGATGGCCACTATAATTCACCCCTCCACTTT.